This T cell receptor beta chain was captured in a study of T cells in Graves' hyperthyroidism and ophthalmopathy. The study's findings and limits: Patients with ophthalmopathy were separated from those with stable hyperthyroidism by a 13 V-J model. In validation, the model predicted ophthalmopathy. These predictions came a median approximately 5.9 months before onset.

This clonotype was counted ten times or more. The antigen is undetermined. The CDR3 runs 14 residues. The germline V gene has CDR1 MDHEN and CDR2 SYDVKM. V trimming: 7 bases; J trimming: 5 bases; junction bases outside the gene matches: 10. Researchers took RNA transcripts and amplified the TCR beta CDR3 regions from them. TCR CDR3 regions were first amplified by RT-PCR with HTBI primers. TCRdb reprocessed the multiplex PCR reads with MiXCR, giving one entry per CDR3 protein. This sample carries 300,000 to 450,000 distinct CDR3 sequences, roughly 12% of them seen once, and the ten largest clones take roughly 20%.

Sequencing was performed on blood. This chain connects TRBV28 to TRBJ2-7; 8 nucleotides match TRBD1. This TCR came from a man in his thirties or forties with Graves' hyperthyroidism that later progressed to Graves' ophthalmopathy. CDR3 loop: CASTPQGAVDEQYF. DNA of the CDR3: TGTGCCAGCACACCCCAGGGGGCTGTCGACGAGCAGTACTTC. Supplemented by reference TRBV28 and TRBJ2-7, the full variable domain reads DVKVTQSSRYLVKRTGEKVFLECVQDMDHENMFWYRQDPGLGLRLIYFSYDVKMKEKGDIPEGYSVSREKKERFSLILESASTNQTSMYLCASTPQGAVDEQYFGPGTRLTVT.